A single sample is the source of the 4 T cell receptor beta chains below, sequenced in a study of T-cell memory formation after mild COVID-19 (dated by TCRdb to the early 2020s). The receptor library was made with 5' RACE. The sample was run on an Illumina NovaSeq 6000. Through fastp at Q25 and MiXCR, TCRdb rebuilt clones from the public reads, retaining in-frame beta chains. Identical CDR3 proteins give one entry, which carries the most common genes and DNA. In this sample the table shows 300,000 to 350,000 distinct CDR3 sequences, approximately 20% of which occur a single time. Jointly, the top ten make up around 21% of the sample. Specimen: PBMCs or a T cell subset sorted from them (not recorded which). These receptors originate from a man in his late teens or twenties who had mild COVID-19 (a few samples of this study predate the infection). The sample titles of this study are shuffled in the database, so cell type and time point are left out; the donor was told from shared clones.

The genes are TRBV11-2 and TRBJ2-5; D ambiguous. Looked up from germline, CDR1 is SGHAT and CDR2 is FQNNGV. This CDR3 spans 15 amino acids. V shed 5 bases and J shed 5 bases, with 18 bases lying between them. This chain's CDR3 is CASSPLGQPLETQYF. The CDR3 DNA reads as TGTGCCAGCAGCCCTTTAGGCCAGCCGTTGGAGACCCAGTACTTC.

This clonotype came up a few times. The CDR3 DNA reads TGTGCCAGCAGCCAAGATCTTTTCACAGATACGCAGTATTTT. Translation: CASSQDLFTDTQYF. The V gene is TRBV3-1, the J gene TRBJ2-3; D is uncertain. The CDR3 totals 14 residues. V shed 0 bases and J shed 2 bases, with 6 bases lying between them. Germline V gene lookup returns CDR1 LGHDT and CDR2 YNNKEL (reference sequence).

This clonotype has at least ten counts. The rearrangement uses TRBV29-1 and TRBJ2-3, with TRBD1 identical over 11 bases. The germline V gene has CDR1 SQVTM and CDR2 ANQGSEA. The CDR3 is made up of 14 amino acids. The ends lost 7 bases at V and 8 bases at J; junction bases unmatched: 11. The CDR3 coding sequence is TGCAGCGCCTTTGGGACAGGGGGAAGCGGTACGCAGTATTTT. Protein sequence: CSAFGTGGSGTQYF.

This clonotype turned up a few times. The chain joins TRBV4-3 to TRBJ2-4; possibly TRBD2 for D (6 bases). The CDR3 sequence is 15 residues long. V lost 0 bases to trimming and J lost 6 bases, with 12 bases between them. The germline gives CDR1 LGHNA, CDR2 YSLEER. CDR3 in amino acids: CASSQDGGNGNIQYF. The CDR3 nucleotides read TGCGCCAGCAGCCAAGATGGGGGGAACGGAAACATTCAGTACTTC.